This is a list of T cell receptor beta chains from one sample in a study of blood T cell repertoires in COVID-19. Assay: immunoSEQ multiplex PCR; the TCRdb copy retains only in-frame clones and omits some. The table shows 120,000 to 150,000 clones, with roughly 80% occurring only once. Sequenced material: PBMCs or T cells enriched from blood (not recorded which). The receptors stem from a woman aged 40 to 55 who had recovered from COVID-19. CDR3s leave out the opening cysteine and the closing phenylalanine or tryptophan. D genes are given only for firm matches. Some rows mark clone size as missing; the rest say once, few, many or name a class of expanded clone.

d_gene	v_gene	abundance	j_gene	CDR3aa
.	TRBV11-2	.	TRBJ2-1	ASSLISGVNEQF
.	TRBV5-1	once	TRBJ1-1	ASSSGHLSEAF
.	TRBV21-1	.	TRBJ1-4	ASSKPRGEEKLF
TRBD1	TRBV4-1	.	TRBJ1-3	ASSQEGTGDLGDTIY
TRBD1	TRBV29-1	.	TRBJ1-2	SALSGGGYT
.	TRBV2	few	TRBJ2-5	ASGTQETQY
.	TRBV2	.	TRBJ2-7	ASSNRDREYEQY
.	TRBV27	.	TRBJ1-4	ASRGTGSTNEKLF
TRBD1	TRBV6-5	.	TRBJ1-2	ASISSDRVYGYT
.	TRBV3-1/TRBV3-2	.	TRBJ1-6	ASSPRRDNSPLH
TRBD1	TRBV6-5	.	TRBJ1-2	ASRVGGMGGYT
.	TRBV25-1	.	TRBJ2-5	ASSVPGFQETQY
.	TRBV12-3/TRBV12-4	.	TRBJ1-3	ASSPGAGNTIY
TRBD2	TRBV27	.	TRBJ2-1	ASSLAGGPAHEQF
.	TRBV12-3/TRBV12-4	once	TRBJ2-7	ASSSSWGDEQY
TRBD1	TRBV7-6	.	TRBJ1-3	ASSSTGGGNTIY
TRBD1	TRBV19	.	TRBJ1-1	ASTPGDRLNTEAF
.	TRBV6-5	.	TRBJ1-1	ASYQGYTEAF
.	TRBV6-5	.	TRBJ1-3	ASSRGTGNTIY
.	TRBV9	.	TRBJ2-3	ASSKQLVWDTQY
.	TRBV9	.	TRBJ2-1	ASSTLAQNEQF
.	TRBV30	.	TRBJ2-7	AWSDREKQY
TRBD1	TRBV19	.	TRBJ2-5	ASSPQGAVETQY
.	TRBV6-5	.	TRBJ1-2	ATYYREGYGYT
TRBD2	TRBV24-1	.	TRBJ2-1	ATSGRVAGGPDEQF
TRBD2	TRBV6-4	.	TRBJ2-5	ASSDSYLAAGETQY
.	TRBV12-5	.	TRBJ1-1	ASGFTPRGMNTEAF
.	TRBV6-5	.	TRBJ2-7	ASSSTGDSSYEQY
TRBD1	TRBV6-1	.	TRBJ1-5	ASSEGTGDQPQH
.	TRBV2	.	TRBJ2-6	ASSETASGANVLT
.	TRBV5-1	.	TRBJ2-7	ASSPSTATYEQY
.	TRBV9	.	TRBJ2-7	ASSVAGQPYEQY
TRBD1	TRBV11-2	.	TRBJ1-4	ASSLSTPTGASNEKLF
.	TRBV10-3	.	TRBJ1-4	AISQGHEKLF
.	TRBV30	.	TRBJ1-1	AWSQDGTEAF
.	TRBV6-5	.	TRBJ2-7	ASARDYPYEQY
.	TRBV6-5	.	TRBJ1-6	ASSYNGPGDYSPLH
TRBD1	TRBV3-1/TRBV3-2	few	TRBJ2-3	ASSQEDRLSTDTQY
TRBD2	TRBV30	.	TRBJ2-5	AWRRSGGPQETQY
.	TRBV12-3/TRBV12-4	.	TRBJ2-7	ATTFQGSYEQY
.	TRBV7-9	.	TRBJ2-7	ASSSTQVSYYEQY
TRBD1	TRBV25-1	.	TRBJ2-1	ASSVTGGLNEQF
.	TRBV11-3	.	TRBJ1-1	ASSFAGDGTEAF
.	TRBV4-1	.	TRBJ2-5	ASSQDRAETQY
.	TRBV5-4	.	TRBJ2-1	ASSLYLTAGLNEQF
TRBD1	TRBV7-9	.	TRBJ2-2	ASETGYAGELF
TRBD2	TRBV7-8	medium-sized	TRBJ2-1	ASSLAFIAGAYEQF
.	TRBV27	.	TRBJ2-7	ASSWAATYEQY
.	TRBV30	.	TRBJ2-6	ALNPRSGANVLT
.	TRBV18	.	TRBJ1-2	ASSPDTSNYGYT
TRBD1	TRBV2	.	TRBJ1-2	ASLPRGRFGYGYT
TRBD2	TRBV5-6	few	TRBJ2-7	ASSLEGRVEQY